This TCR beta chain was sequenced in a study of PD-1 blockade in classical Hodgkin lymphoma. Study-wide findings and caveats: When set against healthy donors, newly diagnosed patients were reported to show lower baseline TCR diversity.

In germline, CDR1 is SGHRS, CDR2 YFSETQ. The CDR3 extends over 17 amino acids. V lost 4 bases and J lost 7; bases outside the gene matches: 10. Time point specified: cycle 4 day 1 (C4D1), after 6 weeks of nivolumab. Brentuximab vedotin exposure varied, and every patient relapsed after autologous stem cell transplantation. Of note for this clone: As yet, its antigen is unknown.

This table comes from immunoSEQ multiplex PCR, and its TCRdb copy is limited to in-frame clones, with some not included. The sample contains 25,000 to 30,000 clones, around three quarters of which appear only once. This TCR was recovered from a human donor with classical Hodgkin lymphoma. Source: peripheral blood mononuclear cells (PBMCs), taken before the fourth cycle of nivolumab. V and J are TRBV5-1 and TRBJ2-1; TRBD2 matches 14 bases. CDR3 bases: TGCGCCAGCAGCCCGGGACTAGCGGGAGCCCGCTTAAATGAGCAGTTCTTC. Protein sequence: CASSPGLAGARLNEQFF. The complete variable domain, with remaining parts taken from reference TRBV5-1 and TRBJ2-1, reads KAGVTQTPRYLIKTRGQQVTLSCSPISGHRSVSWYQQTPGQGLQFLFEYFSETQRNKGNFPGRFSGRQFSNSRSEMNVSTLELGDSALYLCASSPGLAGARLNEQFFGPGTRLTVL.